Listed below are T cell receptor beta chains from one sample, sequenced in a study of regulatory dendritic cells for organ transplantation. The protocol was immunoSEQ multiplex PCR, while the TCRdb copy is restricted to in-frame clones and leaves out a portion. The sample yields roughly 30,000 clones, under 90% seen once. Sample: naive CD8+ T cells from blood. The receptors originated from a human donor in good health. CDR3s include the opening cysteine and the closing phenylalanine or tryptophan. Each record gives: J gene, D gene, clone size, V gene, CDR3 protein, CDR3 DNA. The D gene is left open where the match is weak. Some rows have no size entry. The others give once, few or many, or a class for an expanded clone.

>TRBJ2-5|TRBD2|.|TRBV5-1
CASSLDGGGAETQYF
TGCGCCAGCAGCTTGGATGGCGGGGGGGCGGAGACCCAGTACTTC
>TRBJ2-7|.|.|TRBV7-9
CASSFPPEGGRGPTYEQYF
TGTGCCAGCAGCTTTCCGCCCGAGGGGGGGCGGGGGCCTACCTACGAGCAGTACTTC
>TRBJ2-1|.|.|TRBV29-1
CSVLEGKVYNEQFF
TGCAGCGTTTTGGAGGGGAAAGTTTACAATGAGCAGTTCTTC
>TRBJ1-2|.|once|TRBV4-1
CASSQDGGGYYGYTF
TGCGCCAGCAGCCAAGATGGAGGAGGCTACTATGGCTACACCTTC
>TRBJ2-7|TRBD2|.|TRBV27
CASSYSGGSYEQYF
TGTGCCAGCAGCTATAGCGGGGGCTCCTACGAGCAGTACTTC
>TRBJ1-1|TRBD1|.|TRBV14
CASSHLGQGLTEAFF
TGTGCCAGCAGCCACCTCGGACAGGGGTTAACTGAAGCTTTCTTT
>TRBJ2-7|TRBD1|.|TRBV9
CASSVGQGARYEQYF
TGTGCCAGCAGCGTAGGGCAGGGGGCTCGGTACGAGCAGTACTTC
>TRBJ2-5|.|.|TRBV5-6
CASSLGPGGPETQYF
TGTGCCAGCAGCTTGGGTCCCGGGGGACCAGAGACCCAGTACTTC
>TRBJ1-4|.|.|TRBV7-9
CASSLYGPPDEKLFF
TGTGCCAGCAGCTTATATGGCCCTCCAGATGAAAAACTGTTTTTT
>TRBJ2-2|.|.|TRBV6-6
CASSPDTGELFF
TGTGCCAGCAGTCCAGACACCGGGGAGCTGTTTTTT
>TRBJ1-2|.|.|TRBV9
CASSVGQARYTF
TGTGCCAGCAGCGTAGGGCAGGCACGCTACACCTTC
>TRBJ2-2|.|few|TRBV7-9
CASSLAPGQNTGELFF
TGTGCCAGCAGCTTAGCGCCGGGACAAAACACCGGGGAGCTGTTTTTT
>TRBJ2-7|TRBD1|.|TRBV19
CASSMGQGIYEQYF
TGTGCCAGTAGTATGGGACAGGGGATCTACGAGCAGTACTTC
>TRBJ1-2|.|.|TRBV7-9
CASSRPFEGGGCTF
TGTGCCAGCAGCCGCCCTTTCGAGGGCGGTGGCTGCACCTTC
>TRBJ2-1|TRBD2|.|TRBV5-6
CASSPGLAGGNEQFF
TGTGCCAGCTCTCCGGGACTAGCGGGGGGTAATGAGCAGTTCTTC
>TRBJ1-5|TRBD1|.|TRBV4-1
CASSPWTGAQPQHF
TGCGCCAGCAGCCCCTGGACAGGGGCCCAGCCCCAGCATTTT
>TRBJ2-3|TRBD1|.|TRBV18
CASSPEGASHTDTQYF
TGTGCCAGCTCACCAGAGGGGGCGTCCCACACAGATACGCAGTATTTT
>TRBJ1-2|TRBD1|.|TRBV29-1
CSVVGQGAEDYGYTF
TGCAGCGTTGTCGGACAGGGGGCGGAAGACTATGGCTACACCTTC
>TRBJ2-7|.|once|TRBV6-5
CASREDYEQYF
TGTGCCAGCAGAGAGGACTACGAGCAGTACTTC
>TRBJ2-2|.|.|TRBV7-6
CASSLRGQNTGELFF
TGTGCCAGCAGCTTAAGGGGACAGAACACCGGGGAGCTGTTTTTT
>TRBJ1-2|.|.|TRBV27
CASSYPGSYGYTF
TGTGCCAGCAGTTACCCGGGTAGCTATGGCTACACCTTC
>TRBJ1-5|.|.|TRBV11-2
CASSHLAGTDQPQHF
TGTGCCAGCAGCCATCTGGCGGGGACGGATCAGCCCCAGCATTTT
>TRBJ2-3|TRBD2|.|TRBV9
CASSVEWRGLDTQYF
TGTGCCAGCAGCGTAGAGTGGCGGGGGTTAGATACGCAGTATTTT
>TRBJ2-1|TRBD2|.|TRBV5-1
CASSLVLWTSGGSNEQFF
TGCGCCAGCAGCTTGGTCCTTTGGACTAGCGGGGGGAGCAATGAGCAGTTCTTC
>TRBJ1-2|.|once|TRBV4-3
CASSQESTDGYTF
TGCGCCAGCAGCCAAGAATCCACGGATGGCTACACCTTC
>TRBJ1-5|TRBD1|.|TRBV7-8
CASSRRTGLNQPQHF
TGTGCCAGCAGCCGGCGGACAGGGTTAAATCAGCCCCAGCATTTT
>TRBJ1-3|.|once|TRBV5-4
CASSLDASSGNTIYF
TGTGCCAGCAGCTTGGACGCCAGCTCTGGAAACACCATATATTTT
>TRBJ2-5|TRBD2|.|TRBV11-3
CASSPRLALGETQYF
TGTGCCAGCAGCCCCAGACTAGCCCTTGGAGAGACCCAGTACTTC
>TRBJ2-7|.|.|TRBV5-1
CASSFRGFMDEQYF
TGCGCCAGCAGCTTTAGAGGGTTCATGGACGAGCAGTACTTC
>TRBJ2-3|TRBD2|.|TRBV6-5
CASSLTSGGADTQYF
TGTGCCAGCAGCCTCACTAGCGGGGGAGCAGATACGCAGTATTTT
>TRBJ2-1|TRBD1|.|TRBV28
CASSFQDRSYNEQFF
TGTGCCAGCAGTTTTCAGGACAGGTCCTACAATGAGCAGTTCTTC